A single sample gave rise to the 27 T cell receptor beta chains below, sequenced in a study of T cells in Graves' hyperthyroidism and ophthalmopathy. The source material, RNA transcripts, was used to amplify TCR beta CDR3 regions. TCR CDR3 regions were first amplified by RT-PCR with HTBI primers. Using its own MiXCR run on the multiplex PCR reads, TCRdb lists one record per CDR3 protein. Of fewer than 650,000 distinct CDR3 sequences in the sample, over 12% were seen once. Sequenced: blood. The receptors come from a woman aged 35 to 49 with Graves' ophthalmopathy.

This clonotype occurred many times. This chain connects TRBV12-3 or TRBV12-4 to TRBJ2-7; 10 nucleotides line up with TRBD1. With 7 bases clipped from V and 5 bases from J, the junction kept 14 bases outside the gene matches. The CDR3 extends over 16 amino acids. The CDR3 region has the DNA TGTGCCAGCACCAGGTCGGGGGGGACAGGGGCCCACGAGCAGTACTTC. This gives the protein CASTRSGGTGAHEQYF.

This clonotype has more than one count but fewer than ten. The chain links TRBV5-4 to TRBJ2-2; TRBD2 matches at 11 bases. The germline CDR1 and CDR2 sequences are SGHNT and YYREEE (reference sequence). The CDR3 covers 16 residues. V was pared by 4 bases and J by 4 bases, with 6 bases of the junction left unmatched. CDR3 DNA sequence: TGTGCCAGCAGCAAGGGACTAGCGGAGGCCACCGGGGAGCTGTTTTTT. Its protein is CASSKGLAEATGELFF.

V gene TRBV24-1 combines with J gene TRBJ2-5, with 7 nucleotides matching TRBD1. V lost 3 bases to trimming and J lost 5 bases; unmatched junction nucleotides: 5. Germline assignment: CDR1 KGHDR and CDR2 SFDVKD. The length of the CDR3 is 14 residues. CDR3 bases: TGTGCCACCAGTGATCGGGACAGTTTCGAGACCCAGTACTTC. Encoded protein: CATSDRDSFETQYF.

This clonotype was found many times. The chain is built from TRBV29-1 and TRBJ2-7, with 7 bases aligning to TRBD2. V dropped 1 base and J dropped 5; count of bases not matched to a gene: 11. CDR1 SQVTM and CDR2 ANQGSEA come from the germline V gene. The CDR3 is 15 residues long. The CDR3 is CSVEGRGGRKDEQYF. The CDR3 DNA follows: TGCAGCGTTGAAGGCCGTGGCGGGAGAAAAGACGAGCAGTACTTC.

This clonotype was counted many times. The chain joins TRBV24-1 to TRBJ1-2, with D uncertain. Germline loops: CDR1 KGHDR, CDR2 SFDVKD. CDR3 length equals 15 residues. V was pared by 7 bases and J by 4 bases, with 18 bases between. This chain's CDR3 is CATSSTTGPAYGYTF. As DNA, the CDR3 is TGTGCCACCAGCTCCACGACCGGACCGGCCTATGGCTACACCTTC.

This clonotype was detected many times. V and J are TRBV7-9 and TRBJ2-5; 13 positions match TRBD2. V was clipped by 5 bases and J by 4 bases; unmatched bases: 10. Germline V gene data show CDR1 as SEHNR and CDR2 as FQNEAQ (reference sequence). The CDR3 is made up of 17 amino acids. The CDR3, as DNA: TGTGCCAGCAGCCCGGCCGGACTAGCGGGAGTGATAGAGACCCAGTACTTC. It codes for CASSPAGLAGVIETQYF.

The rearrangement uses TRBV28 and TRBJ1-1; D is uncertain. The V end lost 4 bases, the J end lost 1 base, and 13 bases lay between the germline ends. In germline, CDR1 is MDHEN, CDR2 SYDVKM. This CDR3 is built from 15 residues. CDR3 sequence (DNA): TGTGCCAGCAGTTCCCGTGAAGGGTGGAACACTGAAGCTTTCTTT. This codes for CASSSREGWNTEAFF.

The chain links TRBV6-7 to TRBJ2-2, with TRBD1 matching over 7 bases. TRBV6-7 is flagged as an ORF with uncertain function. Trimming removed 1 base from V and 4 bases from J; junction bases left unmatched: 3. The CDR3 consists of 15 residues. The CDR3 protein is CASSYWDSFTGELFF. CDR3 sequence (DNA): TGTGCCAGCAGTTACTGGGACAGTTTCACCGGGGAGCTGTTTTTT.

This clonotype has a single count. The chain joins TRBV25-1 to TRBJ1-1, with 8 bases aligning to TRBD1. The germline CDR1 and CDR2 sequences are MGHDK and SYGVNS. This CDR3 has 14 amino acids. The J segment lost 0 bases and the V segment lost 6 bases, leaving 3 bases of the junction unmatched. The CDR3 is CASSDRGVNTEAFF. CDR3 coding DNA: TGTGCCAGCAGCGACAGGGGAGTGAACACTGAAGCTTTCTTT.

This clonotype was recorded many times. This chain connects TRBV6-2 or TRBV6-3 to TRBJ2-7; a weak D match, TRBD1 (6 bases). CDR1 is MNHEY, CDR2 SVGEGT, per germline. With 7 bases removed from V and 1 base from J, the gap between germline ends came to 14 bases. There are 14 residues in the CDR3. DNA of the CDR3: TGTGCCAGCAACCCCGTGGGGGCATCCTACGAGCAGTACTTC. This gives the protein CASNPVGASYEQYF.

The sample holds many counts of this clonotype. The J gene is TRBJ2-7, the V gene TRBV12-3 or TRBV12-4; the match to TRBD2 covers 8 bases. The CDR3 runs 15 residues. J gave up 5 bases and V 2 bases, and 8 bases lay outside the gene matches. DNA for the CDR3: TGTGCCAGCAGTTTACTGGGAAACGGGAGGGACGAGCAGTACTTC. Translated: CASSLLGNGRDEQYF.

This clonotype was observed at least ten times. The chain uses TRBV6-5 and TRBJ2-7; 10 nucleotides match TRBD2. Germline V lookup: CDR1 MNHEY, CDR2 SVGAGI. The CDR3 is made up of 14 amino acids. V gave up 8 bases and J gave up 0 bases; unmatched junction bases: 4. Here the CDR3 reads CASHWTSGSYEQYF. The CDR3 DNA reads TGTGCCAGCCACTGGACTAGCGGCTCCTACGAGCAGTACTTC.

This clonotype was seen ten or more times. The chain combines TRBV28 with TRBJ2-5, with D perhaps given as TRBD1 or TRBD2 (5 bases each). Germline V CDR1 and CDR2: MDHEN, SYDVKM. Trimming pared 4 bases from V and 2 bases from J, leaving 11 bases between. This CDR3 contains 14 residues. The CDR3 loop is CASSWGPIQETQYF. The CDR3 bases are TGTGCCAGCAGTTGGGGACCGATTCAAGAGACCCAGTACTTC.

This clonotype came up many times. The CDR3 coding sequence is TGTGCCAGCAGCTTAATGGGGGCCCCAGAGACCCAGTACTTC. Translation gives CASSLMGAPETQYF. The V call is TRBV7-9, the J call TRBJ2-5, with D perhaps matching TRBD1 (6 bases). The germline gives CDR1 SEHNR, CDR2 FQNEAQ (reference sequence). There are 14 residues in the CDR3. Trimming cost V 2 bases and J 4 bases, with 11 bases left between them.

In this sample, this clonotype turned up many times. V usage is TRBV20-1 and J usage is TRBJ2-5; the match to TRBD2 covers 8 bases. CDR3 length: 15 residues. Germline trimming cut 0 bases from V and 6 bases from J; bases unmatched to any gene: 9. Per the germline V gene, CDR1 is DFQATT and CDR2 is SNEGSKA (reference sequence). The CDR3 DNA reads as TGCAGTGCTAGAGACTCGGTAGCGGGGCGGAAGACCCAGTACTTC. It specifies CSARDSVAGRKTQYF.

This clonotype was seen at least ten times. V usage is TRBV24-1 and J usage is TRBJ1-4; D not certain. The CDR3 has 12 residues. Between the trimmed V and J ends, which lost 5 bases and 1 base, there was a span of 1 base. Germline CDR1 and CDR2: KGHDR and SFDVKD. CDR3 DNA sequence: TGTGCCACCAGTGGAACTAATGAAAAACTGTTTTTT. It translates to CATSGTNEKLFF.

This clonotype has a count of ten or more. V and J are TRBV20-1 and TRBJ1-5, with no clear D. The germline V gene encodes CDR1 DFQATT and CDR2 SNEGSKA (reference sequence). CDR3 size: 13 residues. Trimming stripped 6 bases from V and 7 bases from J, with 16 bases between. CDR3 amino acids: CSATSWGEQPQHF. DNA of the CDR3: TGCAGTGCCACCTCATGGGGTGAGCAGCCCCAGCATTTT.

For this clonotype: A read error may be the cause here, since a much bigger clone is one base away. The CDR3 sequence is CGALKAGLASYEQYF. The CDR3 DNA sequence: TGCGGTGCCCTAAAGGCTGGACTAGCGTCCTACGAGCAGTACTTC. The rearrangement links TRBV20-1 to TRBJ2-7, with 9 bases lining up with TRBD2. The CDR3 runs to 15 residues. Germline CDR1 and CDR2: DFQATT and SNEGSKA (reference sequence).

The chain employs TRBV20-1 and TRBJ2-7; the D gene is possibly TRBD1 (6 bases). Germline V lookup: CDR1 DFQATT, CDR2 SNEGSKA (reference sequence). This CDR3 region has 13 residues. V shed 0 bases and J shed 6 bases, with 12 bases lying between them. This CDR3 reads CSARDPSTGEQYF. The CDR3 nucleotides are TGCAGTGCTAGAGATCCCTCGACAGGCGAGCAGTACTTC.

There are many counts of this clonotype. In DNA form, the CDR3 reads TGCAGTGCTAGAGGTAGACAGGGGCTACAAGAGACCCAGTACTTC. This sequence encodes CSARGRQGLQETQYF. This chain uses TRBV20-1 with TRBJ2-5; 8 positions match TRBD1. This CDR3 is 15 amino acids long. Germline V CDR1 and CDR2: DFQATT, SNEGSKA (reference sequence). J lost 2 bases, V lost 1 base, and 6 bases had no gene match.

This clonotype was counted many times. The chain is built from TRBV6-1 and TRBJ1-1, with 10 bases identical to TRBD1. This CDR3 has 16 residues. V trimming: 6 bases; J trimming: 5 bases; junction bases outside the gene matches: 12. CDR1 and CDR2 from the germline V gene are MNHNS and SASEGT. Here the CDR3 DNA reads TGTGCCAGCAGCTCCGGGACAGGGGTTTGGTGGACTGAAGCTTTCTTT. It codes for CASSSGTGVWWTEAFF.

The J gene is TRBJ1-1, the V gene TRBV12-3 or TRBV12-4; 7 nucleotides agree with TRBD1. The CDR3 runs to 14 residues. Trimming took 0 bases from V and 4 from J; bases not matched to a gene: 2. CDR3 amino acids: CASSLAGQPTEAFF. CDR3 sequence (DNA): TGTGCCAGCAGTTTAGCGGGACAGCCCACTGAAGCTTTCTTT.

This clonotype was observed a few times. J is TRBJ2-5 and V is TRBV29-1; D possibly corresponds to TRBD1 (5 bases). CDR3 size: 13 residues. The V end lost 2 bases, the J end lost 1 base, and 8 bases lay between the germline ends. Per the germline V gene, CDR1 is SQVTM and CDR2 is ANQGSEA. The chain's CDR3 is CSVELQVQETQYF. The CDR3 DNA follows: TGCAGCGTTGAATTACAGGTCCAAGAGACCCAGTACTTC.

This clonotype has a count of ten or more. The gene calls are TRBV30 and TRBJ2-7; TRBD1 aligns across 7 bases. J was trimmed by 0 bases and V by 1 base; bases with no gene match: 0. This CDR3 region has 13 residues. Germline V gene lookup returns CDR1 GTSNPN and CDR2 SVGIG (reference sequence). CDR3 DNA: TGTGCCTGGAGTGGGGACAGCTCCTACGAGCAGTACTTC. Translation: CAWSGDSSYEQYF.

The chain employs TRBV11-2 and TRBJ2-7; TRBD1 or TRBD2 may be the D gene (7 bases each). Germline V gene sequence: CDR1 SGHAT, CDR2 FQNNGV. The CDR3 spans 16 residues. V lost 2 bases and J 5 bases, leaving 19 bases between the germline ends. DNA of the CDR3: TGTGCCAGCAGCTTATCTCCGCAGGGGGGGGTCGACGAGCAGTACTTC. Translated, it gives CASSLSPQGGVDEQYF.

The chain employs TRBV12-3 or TRBV12-4 and TRBJ2-5; D ambiguous. V lost 3 bases, J lost 9 bases, and 11 bases lay in between. The CDR3 length is 12 residues. CDR3 nucleotides: TGTGCCAGCAGTTTGTATCAGGCCCCCCAGTACTTC. It yields the protein CASSLYQAPQYF.

The rearrangement joins TRBV11-2 to TRBJ2-7; D is undetermined. Germline CDR1 SGHAT, CDR2 FQNNGV. The V end lost 1 base, the J end lost 2 bases, and 6 bases lay between the germline ends. The CDR3 is 13 residues long. CDR3 loop: CASSLAKPYEQYF. The CDR3 DNA reads as TGTGCCAGCAGCTTAGCAAAACCCTACGAGCAGTACTTC.